The clone carrying this TCR beta chain is termed medium-sized. Its target is unknown. Treatment of the sample: randomized to nivolumab then ipilimumab (arm A) or the reverse (arm B). Profiled with immunoSEQ multiplex PCR; TCRdb holds only in-frame clones, not every one. Of roughly 2,000 clones detected, approximately 22% appear once; the ten largest clones hold roughly 15%. The data originate from a study of sequential checkpoint blockade in melanoma. The study's findings and limits: Patients with week-13 increases in T-cell fraction and clonality benefited about 30 times more often.

Germline CDR1 is SGHNT and CDR2 is YENEEA. The CDR3 sequence is 19 residues long. The junction had 14 bases not matched to a gene; V was cut back by 2 bases and J by 0 bases. The rearrangement joins TRBV11-3 to TRBJ2-5; 8 positions match TRBD2. The source of this sequence is a human donor with melanoma. The sequencing used tumor tissue (inferred from file names), collected from a patient given nivolumab and ipilimumab in sequence. In DNA form, the CDR3 reads TGTGCCAGCAGCTTACTCGGGAGGGCCGAATCGGTCCACCAAGAGACCCAGTACTTC. Residues: CASSLLGRAESVHQETQYF.